This T cell receptor beta chain was identified in a study of cytomegalovirus exposure and HLA in healthy donors. Study-level results: Subsequent analysis revealed that first-cohort TCR clusters tended to co-occur in the approximately 120 validation repertoires. Cytomegalovirus association was listed for 164 TCR beta chains.

The assay was immunoSEQ multiplex PCR, and TCRdb's table has in-frame clones only and misses some. The sample contains about 160,000 clones, 88% of which appear only once. As to this clone: The antigen is unknown.

The CDR3 is made up of 16 amino acids. CDR1 MDHEN and CDR2 SYDVKM come from the germline V gene. V lost 5 bases, J lost 2 bases, and 8 bases stayed unmatched. Sequencing was performed on PBMCs. This chain joins TRBV28 and TRBJ1-5; 8 nucleotides agree with TRBD1. The origin of this receptor is a man in his late teens or twenties in good health and CMV-seronegative. CDR3 sequence (DNA): TGTGCCAGCAGTCAGACAGGGGCTGCGGGCAATCAGCCCCAGCATTTT. Its translation is CASSQTGAAGNQPQHF.